This T cell receptor (beta chain) was documented in a study of blood T cell repertoires in COVID-19. The CDR3 runs 15 residues. Germline V gene lookup returns CDR1 MNHNY and CDR2 SVGAGI (reference sequence). The trim removed 6 bases at V and 4 bases at J, leaving 8 bases unmatched. Per the original data handling: Nucleated cell counts were estimated from reference gene primer amplification. The repertoire was sequenced with immunoSEQ multiplex PCR; TCRdb's copy has only in-frame clones and lacks some. V, J and clone size are taken as reported in that table, and D and trimming were inferred from the DNA itself. The sample carries about 270,000 clones, 86% recorded once. While infection was still active, Seattle patients were enrolled and then followed longitudinally.

The clonotype comes from a woman in her 70s with COVID-19, enrolled during active disease. The sequenced sample consisted of peripheral blood. The chain recombines TRBV6-6 with TRBJ2-7, with TRBD1 matching over 11 bases. The CDR3 region has the DNA TGTGCCAGCAGCCCCCGGGACAGGGGGTTATACGAGCAGTACTTC. Translating gives CASSPRDRGLYEQYF.